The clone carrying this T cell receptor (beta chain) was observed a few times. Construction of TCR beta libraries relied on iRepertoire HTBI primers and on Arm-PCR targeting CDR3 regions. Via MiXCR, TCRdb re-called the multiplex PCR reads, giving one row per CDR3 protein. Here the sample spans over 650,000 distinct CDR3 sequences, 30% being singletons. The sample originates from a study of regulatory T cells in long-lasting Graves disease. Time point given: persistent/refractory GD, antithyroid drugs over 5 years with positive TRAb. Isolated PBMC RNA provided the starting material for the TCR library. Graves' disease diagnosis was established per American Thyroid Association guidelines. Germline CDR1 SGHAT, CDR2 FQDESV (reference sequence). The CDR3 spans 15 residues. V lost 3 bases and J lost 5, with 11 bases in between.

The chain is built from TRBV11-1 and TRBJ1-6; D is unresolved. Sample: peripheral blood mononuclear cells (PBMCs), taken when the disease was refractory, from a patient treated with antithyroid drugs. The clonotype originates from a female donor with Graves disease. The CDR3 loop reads CASSFSIGNNSPLHF. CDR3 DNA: TGTGCCAGCAGCTTCTCCATCGGGAATAATTCACCCCTCCACTTT.